This paragraph reports one T cell receptor beta chain. Its target is unknown. With constant-segment primers, 5'RACE yielded cDNA libraries of TCR alpha and TCR beta that carried sample barcodes and UMIs. TCRdb fed the 5' RACE reads into MiXCR, producing one record per CDR3 protein. This sample carries over 50,000 distinct CDR3 sequences, approximately 9% of them seen once, and the ten largest clones take 12%. This sample is part of a study of T-cell memory formation after mild COVID-19. Trimming removed 5 bases from V and 0 bases from J, with 13 bases in between. The germline V gene encodes CDR1 SGHAT and CDR2 FQNNGV. This CDR3 has 15 residues. Study-level results: Clones that contracted from day 15 to 85 were balanced CD4/CD8, while later expanders leaned CD4+. The CD4+ clones that contracted clustered mainly within CM and EM, and the CD8+ clones concentrated in EMRA.

The receptor was derived from an adult woman who had mild COVID-19 (a few samples of this study predate the infection). Cell type and time point are not known. The sample was PBMCs or a T cell subset sorted from them (not recorded which). The chain carries TRBV11-2 and TRBJ1-1; D is perhaps TRBD1 (5 bases). CDR3 in DNA: TGTGCCAGCAGCGGTCATACAGGATTGAACACTGAAGCTTTCTTT. Its protein is CASSGHTGLNTEAFF.